The T cell receptor (beta chain) under discussion was sequenced for a study of shared clonotypes between healthy human individuals (dated by TCRdb to 2018 to 2020). About the investigation overall: A couple of women and a few men aged 18 to 49 years were included in the cohort. Between about 0.94 and 8.9 billion PBMCs per donor were obtained by leukapheresis. For each donor, three plates each were used for CD4 naive and CD4 memory, two plates were used for CD8 naive, and one plate was used for CD8 memory. Libraries were prepared and TCR repertoires were sequenced by different laboratories using diverse techniques, in order to increase sequencing depth and limit assay-specific biases. The study deeply sequenced blood TCR repertoires of about 5 healthy adults to estimate repertoire size and the extent of clonotype sharing between individuals. What the research found in general, with its limitations: Sampling was restricted to blood, and TCR repertoires in tissue are likely to differ from TCR repertoires in blood. Based on pairwise subsampling, the degree of clonotype sharing among donors was expected to be affected by sequencing depth. Sharing across a handful of donors was observed for about 5% of naive CD4, over 3% of naive CD8, roughly 2.3% of memory CD4, and over 0.3% of memory CD8 clonotypes. Compared with non-shared clonotypes, clonotypes shared by all four sorted-subset donors had higher generation probabilities. The small number of donors limited the genetic and exposure-history diversity represented. Incomplete sequencing was indicated by rarefaction of sorted-subset datasets, despite the large sequencing depth. Naive subsets generally had larger estimated clonotype richness than memory subsets did.

As to this clone: Its antigen has not been determined. The input lacks base qualities; no much larger clone sits a single base away.

The CDR1 and CDR2 encoded by the germline V gene (reference sequence) are SEHNR and FQNEAQ. V and J are trimmed by 5 bases and 4 bases, and the gene matches miss 11 bases of the junction. Measured from the cysteine to the phenylalanine, the CDR3 is 16 residues long. Here the CDR3 DNA is all that survives: 48 bases in frame from base 1. Donors were healthy HIV-negative adults with no recently reported acute infections or vaccinations. All donors were Caucasian adults living in Nashville, Tennessee, USA. CD4+ T cells were enriched through magnetic negative selection, after which naive cells were positively selected on CD45RA and the remaining negative fraction served as the memory subset. After blood collection by leukapheresis, PBMCs were isolated using Ficoll-Histopaque density gradient centrifugation and then cryopreserved in the vapor phase of liquid nitrogen. Analytical flow cytometry was used to check the purity and quantity of each magnetically sorted T cell population. Genomic DNA was isolated from every sorted fraction and measured by UV absorbance on a Nanodrop 2000c.

Using the deep immunoSEQ assay, multiplex PCR amplified TCR CDR3 regions from genomic DNA. For each cell subset, the extracted genomic DNA was distributed evenly across all wells of several immunoSEQ 96-well plates, and each plate served as one replicate. For sorted subsets, around 200 ng genomic DNA, equal to 30,000 or so T cell genomes, was loaded into each replicate PCR. Purified libraries were quantified with a Qubit 3.0 fluorometer, sized on a Bioanalyzer 2100, and re-quantified with the KAPA Library Quantification kit. Every immunoSEQ 96-well plate was sequenced on a dedicated single-read 150-cycle Illumina NextSeq 550 flow cell. Under the source paper's analysis protocol: Because only junctional sequences without quality scores were contained in the immunoSEQ output, filtering matching that applied to full-length reads could not be performed. To assign V/J genes and CDR3, sequences were annotated using PyIR, a Python wrapper for IgBLAST v1.9, with IMGT germline references. Reads with weak V/J assignments (E-value above 1e-6), missing CDR3, stop codons, out-of-frame junctions, or ambiguous translated residues were removed. V3J clonotypes were defined as sequences sharing an identical inferred V gene, J gene, and CDR3 amino acid sequence. Percentage overlap between repertoires was calculated by dividing the number of shared unique clonotypes by the size of the smaller repertoire. RTK rarefaction, the Chao1 estimator, and Recon v2.1 estimates of unobserved clonotypes were used to assess repertoire richness. For all TCRbeta clonotypes obtained by the gDNA method from a few donors, generation probabilities were computed with OLGA. TCRdb carries this immuneACCESS record with in-frame sequences only. Its versions omit some clonotypes, under half of them owing to an unresolved V gene in the studies checked, with the rest unexplained. The DNA was the basis for D and trimming; V, J and clone size are from that table. In this sample the table shows 2,500,000 or so clones, around 93% of which occur a single time. The leading ten clones occupy around 0.38% of the sample.

Sample: naive CD4+ T cells from PBMCs. This specimen's cell subset or site label, per the study, means: CD45RA+ positively selected. The sequence links TRBV7-9 to TRBJ2-7; 10 nucleotides in the junction match TRBD2. This receptor was identified in a man in his late teens or twenties in good health. Some clones in this sample may be carry-over from other donors' samples. This receptor has the CDR3 CASSPGLLTSGYEQYF. The nucleotide sequence is TGTGCCAGCAGCCCAGGCCTACTGACTAGCGGGTACGAGCAGTACTTC.